This paragraph covers one T cell receptor (beta chain) sequence. Sequencing was performed with immunoSEQ multiplex PCR; in TCRdb, only in-frame clones are kept and a portion is missing. The sample contains about 120,000 clones, more than 70% of which appear only once. The data were taken from a study of cytomegalovirus exposure and HLA in healthy donors. Background on the study: It was reported in a later analysis that the 120 or so validation repertoires used the same platform as the approximately 670 first-cohort repertoires.

With V trimmed by 4 bases and J by 4 bases, 6 bases remained unmatched. The CDR3 is made up of 16 amino acids. Germline V lookup: CDR1 MRHNA, CDR2 SNTAGT. Separate from the approximately 670-subject first cohort was the 120-subject validation cohort, to which the donors belonged. Source material: PBMCs. This chain connects TRBV6-4 to TRBJ2-3, with 12 bases aligning to TRBD2. The sequence derives from a woman aged 25-40 years in good health and CMV-seronegative. The CDR3 bases are TGTGCCAGCAGTGGTACTAGCGGGGGGAGCGCAGATACGCAGTATTTT. Protein sequence: CASSGTSGGSADTQYF.